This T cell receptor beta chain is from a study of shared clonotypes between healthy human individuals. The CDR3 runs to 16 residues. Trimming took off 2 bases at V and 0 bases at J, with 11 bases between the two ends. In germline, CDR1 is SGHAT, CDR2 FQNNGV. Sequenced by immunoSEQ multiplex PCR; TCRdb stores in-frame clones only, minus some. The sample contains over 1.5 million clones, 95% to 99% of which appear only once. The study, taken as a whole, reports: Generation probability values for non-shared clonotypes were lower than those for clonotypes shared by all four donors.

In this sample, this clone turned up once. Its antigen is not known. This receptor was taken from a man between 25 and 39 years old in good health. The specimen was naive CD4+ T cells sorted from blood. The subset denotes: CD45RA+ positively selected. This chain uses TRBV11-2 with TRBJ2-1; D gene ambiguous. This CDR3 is CASSLMTLSSYNEQFF. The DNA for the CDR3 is TGTGCCAGCAGCTTAATGACCCTTAGCTCCTACAATGAGCAGTTCTTC.